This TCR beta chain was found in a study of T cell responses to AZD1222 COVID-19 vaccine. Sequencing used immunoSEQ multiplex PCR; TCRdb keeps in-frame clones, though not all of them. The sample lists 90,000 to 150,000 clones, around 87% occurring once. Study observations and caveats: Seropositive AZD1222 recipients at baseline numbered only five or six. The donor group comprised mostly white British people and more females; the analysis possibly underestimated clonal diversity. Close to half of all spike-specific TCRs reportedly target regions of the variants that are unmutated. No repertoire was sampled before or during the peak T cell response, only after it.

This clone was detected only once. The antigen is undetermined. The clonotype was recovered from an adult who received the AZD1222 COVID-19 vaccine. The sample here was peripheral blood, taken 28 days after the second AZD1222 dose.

The CDR3, as DNA: TGTGCCAGCTCCAAAACGACGGGACAGGAGCTGTTTTTT. Its protein product is CASSKTTGQELFF. The V and J genes are TRBV18 and TRBJ2-2; tentatively, D is TRBD1 (6 bases). V shed 6 bases and J shed 10 bases, with 15 bases lying between them. This CDR3 contains 13 residues. The germline gives CDR1 KGHSH, CDR2 LQKENI.